Listed here is a single T cell receptor beta chain. As yet, its antigen is unknown. These data come from a study of T cells in Graves' hyperthyroidism and ophthalmopathy. Study results and caveats: By a 13 V-J model, ophthalmopathy was set apart from stable hyperthyroidism. Among thyroid clonotypes expanded above 0.001, most also appeared in blood.

Stable Graves' hyperthyroidism denoted no ophthalmopathy progression over 18 months. Amplified regions were TCR beta CDR3 sequences from RNA transcripts. During a first-round RT-PCR of the TCR CDR3, the HTBI primer set was used. TCRdb processed the multiplex PCR reads anew with MiXCR; each CDR3 protein has one entry. The sample consists of some 720,000 distinct CDR3 sequences, about 17% of them appearing once. V shed 10 bases, J shed 2 bases, and the junction held 5 bases outside the gene matches. The length of the CDR3 is 14 residues. CDR1 MNHEY and CDR2 SVGEGT come from the germline V gene. The receptor comes from a young man with Graves' hyperthyroidism. The genes are TRBV6-2 or TRBV6-3 and TRBJ2-6; 7 bases fit TRBD1. Input material: blood. CDR3 nucleotides: TGTGCCACCAGAACAGGGGCTGGGGCCAACGTCCTGACTTTC. Protein sequence: CATRTGAGANVLTF.